Following are 2 T cell receptor beta chains from one sample sequenced in a study of cytomegalovirus exposure and HLA in healthy donors (dated by TCRdb to the late 2010s). Libraries were built with the immunoSEQ multiplex PCR assay. The multiplex PCR relied on a mix of 60 forward primers for TCR Vbeta segments and 13 reverse primers for TCR Jbeta segments. This immuneACCESS table, as held by TCRdb, lists in-frame sequences with V and J called but not all clones. Of the missing ones, under half trace to an unresolved V gene in checked studies; the others have no known cause. The table for this sample lists 160,000 or so clones; about four fifths of them were counted only once. The leading ten clones occupy 8.5% of the sample. The specimen sequenced was PBMCs. These receptors all come from a male donor in good health and CMV-seropositive.

In this sample, this clone turned up a few times. The V and J genes are TRBV10-1 and TRBJ1-6; perhaps TRBD1 as D (5 bases). The CDR3 extends over 15 amino acids. The V end was cut by 4 bases, the J end by 9 bases, with 16 bases between. Germline V CDR1 and CDR2: WNHNN, SYGVQD (reference sequence). CDR3 sequence: CASSGPGVGGSPLHF. As DNA, the CDR3 is TGCGCCAGCAGTGGACCGGGGGTCGGAGGTTCACCCCTCCACTTT.

The chain joins TRBV2 to TRBJ2-7; D gene ambiguous. CDR3 size: 11 residues. Germline V CDR1 and CDR2: SNHLY, FYNNEI. V lost 6 bases and J lost 5, with 8 bases in between. CDR3 coding DNA: TGTGCCAGCAGCCAACGGGACGAGCAGTACTTC. This sequence encodes CASSQRDEQYF.